A selection of T cell receptor beta chains follows, all from one sample in a study of blood T cell repertoires in COVID-19. Here immunoSEQ multiplex PCR was the method, and the copy in TCRdb shows in-frame clones only, minus some. There are some 220,000 clones in the sample; around 81% occur only once, and approximately 6.3% lies in the top ten. Material for sequencing was peripheral blood. The receptors were sampled from a woman aged 55-69 years with active or convalescent COVID-19. CDR3s include the opening cysteine and the closing phenylalanine or tryptophan. The D gene is left open where the match is weak. Size values are once, few and many counts, or a class for expanded clones, and some rows have none.

d_call	j_call	clone_size	v_call	cdr3_aa	cdr3_nt
-	TRBJ1-1	-	TRBV6-5	CASNPWRALNTEAFF	TGTGCCAGCAACCCCTGGAGGGCCCTGAACACTGAAGCTTTCTTT
-	TRBJ2-2	-	TRBV19	CASSTPLPGHLTGELFF	TGTGCCAGTAGTACCCCTCTCCCGGGACACCTAACCGGGGAGCTGTTTTTT
-	TRBJ1-1	-	TRBV29-1	CSVGRKHTEAFF	TGCAGCGTTGGCAGGAAGCACACTGAAGCTTTCTTT
-	TRBJ1-1	-	TRBV28	CASSFWGGVNTEAFF	TGTGCCAGCAGTTTTTGGGGGGGCGTGAACACTGAAGCTTTCTTT
-	TRBJ1-1	few	TRBV7-9	CASSPPRLEAFF	TGTGCCAGCAGCCCTCCTCGTCTGGAAGCTTTCTTT
-	TRBJ2-1	-	TRBV5-1	CASSLNPPGEGDEQFF	TGCGCCAGCAGCTTGAATCCCCCAGGGGAGGGCGATGAGCAGTTCTTC
TRBD2	TRBJ2-3	-	TRBV2	CASAPGLAGSDTQYF	TGTGCCAGCGCCCCAGGACTAGCGGGATCAGATACGCAGTATTTT
-	TRBJ1-2	-	TRBV10-2	CASRVHLQGNSNYGYTF	TGCGCCAGCCGAGTCCACTTACAGGGAAACTCTAACTATGGCTACACCTTC
-	TRBJ2-3	-	TRBV29-1	CSVDRASATDTQYF	TGCAGCGTTGATCGGGCTAGCGCCACAGATACGCAGTATTTT
TRBD1	TRBJ1-2	once	TRBV3-1/TRBV3-2	CASSQDLGQGGYGYTF	TGTGCCAGCAGCCAAGACCTGGGACAGGGGGGCTATGGCTACACCTTC
TRBD1	TRBJ2-1	-	TRBV2	CASSELGQGADEQFF	TGTGCCAGCAGTGAATTGGGACAGGGGGCCGATGAGCAGTTCTTC
-	TRBJ2-2	-	TRBV2	CASSAGMNTGELFF	TGTGCCAGCAGTGCCGGGATGAACACCGGGGAGCTGTTTTTT
-	TRBJ2-4	-	TRBV2	CASSELARREASKNIQYF	TGTGCCAGCAGTGAACTGGCCCGGAGGGAGGCCTCCAAAAACATTCAGTACTTC
TRBD2	TRBJ2-2	-	TRBV5-6	CASSFLAGANTGELFF	TGTGCCAGCAGCTTTTTAGCGGGGGCGAACACCGGGGAGCTGTTTTTT
-	TRBJ1-2	-	TRBV10-3	CAISLTGTMNYGYTF	TGTGCCATCAGTTTGACCGGGACAATGAACTATGGCTACACCTTC
TRBD1	TRBJ1-2	-	TRBV24-1	CATSDPGTGAGYTF	TGTGCCACCAGTGATCCCGGGACAGGGGCCGGCTACACCTTC
-	TRBJ1-1	-	TRBV10-1	CAPSGGIRGTEAFF	TGCGCCCCCTCGGGGGGGATACGCGGCACTGAAGCTTTCTTT
-	TRBJ2-1	-	TRBV10-1	CASSESGGNEQFF	TGCGCCAGCAGTGAGTCTGGGGGGAATGAGCAGTTCTTC
TRBD2	TRBJ2-1	-	TRBV11-3	CASSLGPAGGGSYNEQFF	TGTGCCAGCAGCTTAGGCCCAGCGGGAGGCGGGTCCTACAATGAGCAGTTCTTC
-	TRBJ1-6	few	TRBV12-3/TRBV12-4	CASSPLRESPLHF	TGTGCCAGCAGTCCCCTCAGGGAATCACCCCTCCACTTT
TRBD2	TRBJ2-1	-	TRBV7-9	CASSLIGDLAGLYNEQFF	TGTGCCAGCAGCCTAATAGGGGACCTAGCGGGATTATACAATGAGCAGTTCTTC
TRBD2	TRBJ2-1	-	TRBV5-1	CASSSRLAAYNEQFF	TGCGCCAGCAGCTCCCGACTAGCGGCCTACAATGAGCAGTTCTTC
-	TRBJ1-4	-	TRBV5-8	CASSPQAGTGEKLFF	TGTGCCAGCAGCCCCCAGGCAGGGACTGGTGAAAAACTGTTTTTT
TRBD1	TRBJ1-2	-	TRBV7-2	CASSPGQGFHYGYTF	TGTGCCAGCAGCCCCGGACAGGGTTTTCACTATGGCTACACCTTC
-	TRBJ2-7	-	TRBV10-3	CAISESSTRGYEQYF	TGTGCCATCAGTGAGTCGTCGACCAGAGGCTACGAGCAGTACTTC
-	TRBJ2-2	-	TRBV4-1	CASSQGGGGTGELFF	TGCGCCAGCAGCCAAGGGGGGGGCGGTACCGGGGAGCTGTTTTTT
TRBD1	TRBJ2-1	few	TRBV7-2	CASSLVGTGFRNEQFF	TGTGCCAGCAGCTTAGTCGGGACAGGGTTTCGAAATGAGCAGTTCTTC